The 3 T cell receptor beta chains presented below share a single source sample, sequenced in a study of T cells in Graves' hyperthyroidism and ophthalmopathy. RNA transcripts served as the template for amplifying TCR beta CDR3 regions. The HTBI primer set drove a first-round RT-PCR of the TCR CDR3. TCRdb fed the multiplex PCR reads into MiXCR, producing one record per CDR3 protein. The data hold about 350,000 distinct CDR3 sequences, with approximately 15% observed a single time. The sequenced material came from blood. The receptors derive from a woman in her 40s with Graves' ophthalmopathy.

This clonotype appeared many times. The chain couples TRBV20-1 to TRBJ2-1, with 11 positions matching TRBD2. V gave up 8 bases and J gave up 3 bases; unmatched junction bases: 12. Looked up from germline, CDR1 is DFQATT and CDR2 is SNEGSKA (reference sequence). The CDR3 is 16 amino acids. The CDR3 nucleotides read TGCAGTATGCAAGTAGCGGGAGGGTCGGACTACAATGAGCAGTTCTTC. This sequence encodes CSMQVAGGSDYNEQFF.

A few counts support this clonotype. Since a much larger clone is just one base distant, this may be a read error. The rearrangement uses TRBV5-5 and TRBJ2-1, with a weak D call TRBD2 (5 bases). V gave up 6 bases and J gave up 7 bases, with 20 bases separating them. The CDR3 length is 15 residues. Germline values: CDR1 SGHKS, CDR2 YYEKEE (reference sequence). The chain's CDR3 is CASNPLVGVGNEQFF. DNA for the CDR3: TGTGCCAGCAACCCTCTAGTGGGAGTCGGTAATGAGCAGTTCTTC.

This clonotype was seen a handful of times. The rearrangement uses TRBV6-2 or TRBV6-3 and TRBJ2-2, with 7 positions matching TRBD2. V was clipped by 8 bases and J by 4 bases; unmatched bases: 25. This CDR3 has 20 amino acids. The germline V gene encodes CDR1 MNHEY and CDR2 SVGEGT. The CDR3 DNA follows: TGTGCCAGCGGGGGGGGTCCCCTAGAAAAACAACTTGAGATCACCGGGGAGCTGTTTTTT. Amino acid sequence: CASGGGPLEKQLEITGELFF.